A selection of T cell receptor beta chains follows, all from one sample in a study of blood T cell repertoires in COVID-19. Libraries were prepared by immunoSEQ multiplex PCR; TCRdb keeps only in-frame clonotypes and omits some of them. The sample has a few hundred thousand clones; around 84% are singletons. Material for sequencing was peripheral blood. These TCRs come from a woman younger than 35 with acute or convalescent COVID-19. CDR3s include the opening cysteine and the closing phenylalanine or tryptophan. Each record gives: D gene, clone size, V gene, J gene, CDR3 length, CDR3 protein, CDR3 DNA. The D gene is left open where the match is weak. A clone size is listed for some rows: how often the clone was seen (once, few, many), or a class if it is expanded.

D: .; size: .; V: TRBV7-2; J: TRBJ2-5; length: 14; CDR3: CASSLAGGPETQYF; DNA: TGTGCCAGCAGCTTAGCTGGAGGGCCGGAGACCCAGTACTTC
D: TRBD1; size: .; V: TRBV27; J: TRBJ1-6; length: 15; CDR3: CASREGDRGNSPLHF; DNA: TGTGCCAGCAGAGAGGGGGACAGGGGAAATTCACCCCTCCACTTT
D: TRBD2; size: .; V: TRBV30; J: TRBJ2-7; length: 13; CDR3: CAWSLAGAYEQYF; DNA: TGTGCCTGGAGTCTAGCGGGGGCCTACGAGCAGTACTTC
D: .; size: once; V: TRBV14; J: TRBJ1-1; length: 15; CDR3: CASSRYLGGVTEAFF; DNA: TGTGCCAGCAGCCGCTATCTCGGGGGGGTAACTGAAGCTTTCTTT
D: .; size: .; V: TRBV21-1; J: TRBJ1-6; length: 15; CDR3: CASSKQTTDNSPLHF; DNA: TGTGCCAGCAGCAAGCAGACGACAGACAATTCACCCCTCCACTTT
D: .; size: .; V: TRBV6-2/TRBV6-3; J: TRBJ2-7; length: 15; CDR3: CASSLLSGLTYEQYF; DNA: TGTGCCAGCAGCCTTCTCTCGGGACTGACCTACGAGCAGTACTTC
D: TRBD1; size: .; V: TRBV6-6; J: TRBJ2-7; length: 15; CDR3: CASREGGQGKLEQYF; DNA: TGTGCCAGCAGGGAGGGGGGACAGGGAAAACTGGAGCAGTACTTC
D: .; size: many; V: TRBV5-1; J: TRBJ1-2; length: 12; CDR3: CASSLSRYGYTF; DNA: TGCGCCAGCAGCTTAAGCCGCTATGGCTACACCTTC
D: .; size: .; V: TRBV7-8; J: TRBJ2-1; length: 17; CDR3: CASSLQGARTSDNEQFF; DNA: TGTGCCAGCAGCTTACAGGGGGCAAGGACTAGCGACAATGAGCAGTTCTTC
D: .; size: .; V: TRBV4-2; J: TRBJ1-2; length: 17; CDR3: CASSPVVGVQRDYGYTF; DNA: TGTGCCAGCAGCCCTGTGGTCGGGGTTCAGAGAGACTATGGCTACACCTTC
D: .; size: .; V: TRBV6-2/TRBV6-3; J: TRBJ2-2; length: 15; CDR3: CASSYSITNTGELFF; DNA: TGTGCCAGCAGTTACTCGATTACAAACACCGGGGAGCTGTTTTTT
D: .; size: .; V: TRBV7-2; J: TRBJ1-2; length: 14; CDR3: CASSLAEDSYGYTF; DNA: TGTGCCAGCAGCTTAGCCGAGGACAGCTATGGCTACACCTTC
D: .; size: once; V: TRBV27; J: TRBJ1-4; length: 14; CDR3: CASTGRGRNEKLFF; DNA: TGTGCCAGCACGGGGAGGGGAAGGAATGAAAAACTGTTTTTT
D: .; size: .; V: TRBV12-3/TRBV12-4; J: TRBJ1-1; length: 13; CDR3: CASSFVKNTEAFF; DNA: TGTGCCAGCAGTTTTGTTAAGAACACTGAAGCTTTCTTT
D: TRBD1; size: .; V: TRBV15; J: TRBJ1-4; length: 16; CDR3: CATSRGDRGFNEKLFF; DNA: TGTGCCACCAGCAGGGGAGACAGGGGTTTTAATGAAAAACTGTTTTTT
D: .; size: .; V: TRBV30; J: TRBJ2-5; length: 15; CDR3: CAWRPKYRVRETQYF; DNA: TGTGCCTGGAGACCAAAGTACAGGGTCCGGGAGACCCAGTACTTC
D: .; size: .; V: TRBV5-6; J: TRBJ2-7; length: 13; CDR3: CASSLSNRWEQYF; DNA: TGTGCCAGCAGCTTGTCAAACCGGTGGGAGCAGTACTTC
D: TRBD1; size: .; V: TRBV19; J: TRBJ1-1; length: 14; CDR3: CASSKGQMNTEAFF; DNA: TGTGCCAGTAGTAAGGGACAGATGAACACTGAAGCTTTCTTT
D: TRBD1; size: .; V: TRBV19; J: TRBJ2-1; length: 22; CDR3: CASSKLTTGTGANFFSYNEQFF; DNA: TGTGCCAGTAGTAAATTAACTACCGGGACAGGGGCCAACTTTTTCTCCTACAATGAGCAGTTCTTC
D: TRBD1; size: .; V: TRBV7-3; J: TRBJ2-7; length: 13; CDR3: CASSMGQDYEQYF; DNA: TGTGCCAGCAGCATGGGACAGGACTACGAGCAGTACTTC
D: .; size: few; V: TRBV12-3/TRBV12-4; J: TRBJ2-5; length: 13; CDR3: CASSFGELVTQYF; DNA: TGTGCCAGCAGTTTCGGGGAGTTGGTGACCCAGTACTTC
D: .; size: .; V: TRBV2; J: TRBJ2-5; length: 12; CDR3: CASSAGKETQYF; DNA: TGTGCCAGCAGTGCAGGGAAAGAGACCCAGTACTTC
D: TRBD1; size: .; V: TRBV2; J: TRBJ1-5; length: 15; CDR3: CASSEIQGSNQPQHF; DNA: TGTGCCAGCAGTGAAATACAGGGGAGCAATCAGCCCCAGCATTTT
D: TRBD1; size: .; V: TRBV5-6; J: TRBJ2-7; length: 14; CDR3: CASSLGQGYYEQYF; DNA: TGTGCCAGCAGCCTGGGACAGGGGTACTACGAGCAGTACTTC
D: .; size: few; V: TRBV30; J: TRBJ1-6; length: 9; CDR3: CAWGRPLHF; DNA: TGTGCCTGGGGGAGGCCCCTCCACTTT
D: .; size: .; V: TRBV6-5; J: TRBJ2-7; length: 13; CDR3: CASRGLSRGEQYF; DNA: TGTGCCAGCAGGGGTTTGTCCCGGGGGGAGCAGTACTTC
D: TRBD1; size: .; V: TRBV4-3; J: TRBJ2-1; length: 15; CDR3: CASSPWGTGGYEQFF; DNA: TGCGCCAGCAGCCCTTGGGGGACAGGGGGCTATGAGCAGTTCTTC
D: .; size: .; V: TRBV3-1/TRBV3-2; J: TRBJ1-5; length: 12; CDR3: CASSQGREPQHF; DNA: TGTGCCAGCAGCCAAGGGCGGGAGCCCCAGCATTTT
D: TRBD1; size: once; V: TRBV6-2/TRBV6-3; J: TRBJ1-4; length: 11; CDR3: CASSPGQGLFF; DNA: TGTGCCAGCAGCCCGGGACAGGGGTTGTTTTTT
D: .; size: .; V: TRBV7-8; J: TRBJ2-2; length: 13; CDR3: CASSLSDTGELFF; DNA: TGTGCCAGCAGCTTATCTGACACCGGGGAGCTGTTTTTT
D: .; size: .; V: TRBV28; J: TRBJ1-2; length: 13; CDR3: CASSPGHYYGYTF; DNA: TGTGCCAGCAGCCCGGGACACTACTATGGCTACACCTTC
D: .; size: .; V: TRBV9; J: TRBJ1-6; length: 14; CDR3: CASSVVGGGSPLHF; DNA: TGTGCCAGCAGCGTAGTTGGGGGGGGATCACCCCTCCACTTT
D: .; size: .; V: TRBV2; J: TRBJ2-5; length: 16; CDR3: CASSDWVRTRQETQYF; DNA: TGTGCCAGCAGTGATTGGGTCAGGACAAGGCAAGAGACCCAGTACTTC
D: .; size: .; V: TRBV6-2/TRBV6-3; J: TRBJ1-1; length: 15; CDR3: CASSRSGGLNTEAFF; DNA: TGTGCCAGCAGCCGTAGCGGGGGCCTGAACACTGAAGCTTTCTTT
D: .; size: .; V: TRBV7-3; J: TRBJ1-6; length: 14; CDR3: CASSSDRVNSPLHF; DNA: TGTGCCAGCAGCTCGGACAGAGTAAATTCACCCCTCCACTTT
D: .; size: .; V: TRBV18; J: TRBJ1-1; length: 16; CDR3: CASSTLRAGGNTEAFF; DNA: TGTGCCAGCTCAACACTCCGAGCGGGAGGAAACACTGAAGCTTTCTTT
D: .; size: .; V: TRBV19; J: TRBJ2-2; length: 16; CDR3: CASSISRTENTGELFF; DNA: TGTGCCAGTAGTATTAGTCGGACAGAGAACACCGGGGAGCTGTTTTTT
D: .; size: .; V: TRBV4-3; J: TRBJ2-2; length: 17; CDR3: CASSQERDSLNTGELFF; DNA: TGCGCCAGCAGCCAAGAGAGAGACAGTTTAAACACCGGGGAGCTGTTTTTT
D: .; size: .; V: TRBV14; J: TRBJ1-2; length: 13; CDR3: CASSQDISYGYTF; DNA: TGTGCCAGCAGCCAAGATATCTCCTATGGCTACACCTTC
D: TRBD2; size: .; V: TRBV10-3; J: TRBJ2-7; length: 15; CDR3: CAISEKREIPYEQYF; DNA: TGTGCCATCAGTGAAAAGCGGGAGATCCCCTACGAGCAGTACTTC
D: .; size: .; V: TRBV7-8; J: TRBJ2-3; length: 12; CDR3: CASSSGTDTQYF; DNA: TGTGCCAGCAGCTCCGGGACAGATACGCAGTATTTT
D: TRBD2; size: few; V: TRBV10-2; J: TRBJ2-3; length: 15; CDR3: CASSEASGRTDTQYF; DNA: TGCGCCAGCAGTGAGGCTAGCGGACGCACAGATACGCAGTATTTT
D: TRBD2; size: .; V: TRBV7-9; J: TRBJ2-1; length: 16; CDR3: CASSFLLAGGYNEQFF; DNA: TGTGCCAGCAGCTTTTTACTAGCGGGAGGGTACAATGAGCAGTTCTTC
D: .; size: few; V: TRBV5-1; J: TRBJ1-5; length: 14; CDR3: CASSLESTNQPQHF; DNA: TGCGCCAGCAGCTTGGAGAGTACCAATCAGCCCCAGCATTTT
D: TRBD2; size: once; V: TRBV6-5; J: TRBJ2-1; length: 15; CDR3: CASRPGLAGDNEQFF; DNA: TGTGCCAGCAGACCCGGACTAGCGGGAGACAATGAGCAGTTCTTC
D: .; size: .; V: TRBV3-1/TRBV3-2; J: TRBJ2-2; length: 16; CDR3: CASSPTNRGKGGELFF; DNA: TGTGCCAGCAGCCCGACAAATAGGGGGAAGGGCGGGGAGCTGTTTTTT
D: .; size: many; V: TRBV6-2/TRBV6-3; J: TRBJ1-6; length: 17; CDR3: CASSYSRGAGNDSPLHF; DNA: TGTGCCAGCAGTTACTCGCGTGGGGCAGGGAATGATTCACCCCTCCACTTT
D: TRBD2; size: .; V: TRBV18; J: TRBJ2-3; length: 15; CDR3: CASSQTSGSADTQYF; DNA: TGTGCCAGCTCCCAGACTAGCGGGAGCGCAGATACGCAGTATTTT
D: .; size: .; V: TRBV7-9; J: TRBJ1-1; length: 14; CDR3: CASSLGQMNTEAFF; DNA: TGTGCCAGCAGCTTAGGCCAGATGAACACTGAAGCTTTCTTT
D: TRBD1; size: .; V: TRBV3-1/TRBV3-2; J: TRBJ2-3; length: 16; CDR3: CASSQAGGPSTDTQYF; DNA: TGTGCCAGCAGCCAAGCAGGGGGACCTAGCACAGATACGCAGTATTTT
D: TRBD2; size: .; V: TRBV24-1; J: TRBJ2-2; length: 20; CDR3: CATSDLESSGSKADTGELFF; DNA: TGTGCCACCAGTGATTTGGAGTCTAGCGGGAGTAAGGCCGACACCGGGGAGCTGTTTTTT
D: .; size: .; V: TRBV3-1/TRBV3-2; J: TRBJ2-4; length: 17; CDR3: CASSRGPDGSAKNIQYF; DNA: TGTGCCAGCAGCAGGGGTCCCGACGGGTCAGCCAAAAACATTCAGTACTTC
D: TRBD1; size: .; V: TRBV7-2; J: TRBJ2-6; length: 17; CDR3: CASSFQGQGSGANVLTF; DNA: TGTGCCAGCAGCTTCCAGGGACAGGGGTCTGGGGCCAACGTCCTGACTTTC
D: TRBD1; size: .; V: TRBV4-3; J: TRBJ2-7; length: 14; CDR3: CASSQHGQVYEQYF; DNA: TGCGCCAGCAGCCAGCACGGACAGGTATACGAGCAGTACTTC